This T cell receptor (beta chain) was observed in a study of T cell responses to AZD1222 COVID-19 vaccine (dated by TCRdb to 2020 to 2023). The study in broad terms: Because spike-specific TCR depth and breadth did not differ between the two schedules, AZD1222 recipients who got a second dose at roughly 4 weeks were pooled with those who got a second dose at roughly 12 weeks. TCR sequencing was performed for 230 to 250 trial participants, of whom some 200 were given two doses of AZD1222 and around 25 were given two doses of MenACWY control vaccine. Enrollment into the trials was organized by age into subgroups of 18-55, 56-69 and 70-plus years, and those subgroups contained approximately 160, 26 and 62 TCR-sequenced participants, respectively.

The CDR3 numbers 18 residues from cysteine through phenylalanine. The DNA shown is the 54-base CDR3, in frame from base 1. The trim is 3 bases for V and 0 bases for J, with a gap of 18 bases between the germline ends. Sequences SGHVS (CDR1) and FQNEAQ (CDR2) are obtained from the germline V gene. The intended sense of this specimen's time point label: baseline before first vaccination. Vaccinee samples were obtained from the UK trials COV001 and COV002, which included a single-blind randomized controlled phase 2/3 trial of AZD1222 (ChAdOx1 nCoV-19) in healthy adults. For TCRbeta chain sequencing, PBMC samples from trial participants were taken at day 0 and at day 28 after the second dose. The CDR3 regions of human TCRbeta chains were subjected to immunosequencing. The study's own analysis went as follows. Repertoire TCRs were checked for matches against a reference library of SARS-CoV-2-specific TCRs that had been generated using the MIRA antigen-specificity platform. Breadth meant the fraction of unique TCRs that were SARS-CoV-2-associated, whereas depth meant the fraction of total T cells that were SARS-CoV-2-associated. Each spike-specific TCR was assigned to its reactive spike region and to a CD4 or CD8 class using the MIRA data. Log10-transformed breadth and depth values were compared by one-way ANOVA with Sidak's multiple comparisons tests. Drawn from immuneACCESS, this table holds only the in-frame rearrangements with V and J called that TCRdb kept. Clones are partly lost; checked studies trace under half to an unresolved V gene and leave the rest unexplained. That table is the source of V, J and clone size, and D and trimming were worked out from the DNA. The sample includes about 110,000 clones, with around 93% observed a single time. The ten top clones hold about 7.8% of the sample.

Concerning this clone: What this receptor recognizes is not known. One base away there is no much larger clone; base qualities are not given.

Overall results and qualifications from the work: A significant rise in spike-specific TCR breadth and depth was observed after two AZD1222 doses relative to day 0 and relative to MenACWY recipients. Reportedly, close to half of the unique spike-specific TCRs recognized epitopes lying outside the regions that are mutated in the B.1.351 and B.1.1.7 variants. The 56-69-year group was small, and its depth increase did not reach significance, likely because of low power. Because no samples from the day 14 peak response were available, repertoires could be characterized only after the peak T cell response. Most participants were white British and females outnumbered males, and the authors suggested that clonal diversity may have been underestimated. CD4 TCRs associated with the vaccine covered the entire spike protein, and the dominant responses were in regions 160-218 and 743-854. Conclusions about previously exposed vaccinees were limited because only a handful of AZD1222 recipients were SARS-CoV-2 seropositive at baseline.

The sequencing used peripheral blood, collected on day 0 of AZD1222 vaccination. The sequence links TRBV7-8 to TRBJ1-3; the best D guess is TRBD1, with 5 bases matching. This TCR came from an adult in good health. The DNA sequence is TGTGCCAGCAGCTTTGGCGGGGCAGCAAGTTCCTCTGGAAACACCATATATTTT. The encoded protein is CASSFGGAASSSGNTIYF.